This paragraph reports one T cell receptor (beta chain). What it binds is unknown. Clones were sequenced by immunoSEQ multiplex PCR, and TCRdb holds only the in-frame ones, with some missing. The sample has 90,000 to 100,000 clones; roughly 89% are singletons. The data stem from a study of OX40 agonist ivuxolimab in advanced cancers. Background on the study: The patients' treatment was ivuxolimab, an agonistic anti-OX40 (CD134) antibody. Patients with prior anti-PD-1, anti-PD-L1 or anti-CTLA-4 therapy were eligible; approximately 40% had some. The study's findings and limits: Low normalized T-cell clonal expansion was also seen in some nonresponders.

Looked up from germline, CDR1 is SGHAT and CDR2 is FQNNGV. The junction had 10 bases not matched to a gene; V was cut back by 5 bases and J by 2 bases. The CDR3 runs 16 residues. The TCR comes from an adult with an advanced solid tumor such as melanoma, head and neck, liver or kidney cancer. This chain links TRBV11-2 with TRBJ2-3, with 7 nucleotides matching TRBD1. Source: CD4+ or CD8+ T cells sorted from blood, taken in a trial of the OX40 agonist ivuxolimab. Here the CDR3 reads CASSPLRGQITDTQYF. CDR3 in DNA: TGTGCCAGCAGCCCCCTGAGGGGACAGATCACAGATACGCAGTATTTT.